The entry below gives a single T cell receptor (beta chain) sequence along with its context. Its target antigen remains unknown. Per-base qualities were not stored, and no clone one base away is much larger. Graves' hyperthyroidism was defined as stable when no progression to ophthalmopathy occurred over 18 months of follow-up. Hyperthyroidism patients were newly diagnosed, with disease duration under 2 months, and aged 18 to 65 years. Any patient with an uncontrolled infection, another autoimmune disease, pregnancy or lactation was excluded. Clinical symptoms, serum thyroxine and TRAb, thyroid ultrasound, and orbital computed tomography formed the basis for the diagnoses. PBMCs were separated from around 9.1 ml of fresh peripheral blood using Ficoll-Paque density gradient centrifugation. Total RNA was extracted using Trizol reagent, and RNA quality was assessed on an Agilent 2100 Bioanalyzer. This entry comes from a study of T cells in Graves' hyperthyroidism and ophthalmopathy (dated by TCRdb to between 2018 and 2021). Background for the entire study: Peripheral blood samples were taken at initial diagnosis, before any treatment was given. To identify TCR V-J signatures that set the groups apart, the researchers used a discovery cohort of more than 95 patients, made up of around 42 with Graves' ophthalmopathy and 55 to 65 with stable Graves' hyperthyroidism. Whether ophthalmopathy could be predicted prospectively was tested in an independent validation cohort made up of 18 to 20 hyperthyroidism patients plus 17 patients who later progressed to ophthalmopathy. The roughly 91 discovery patients were randomly split 7:3 into training and test sets. In six Graves' hyperthyroidism patients, the study also compared T-cell repertoires from thyroid tissue with T-cell repertoires from blood. Following sampling, methimazole starting at 30 mg daily was given to hyperthyroidism patients, and high-dose intravenous methylprednisolone was given to ophthalmopathy patients. The paper reports TCR Vbeta CDR3 sequencing of 140 or so peripheral blood samples: 40 to 45 ophthalmopathy, 70 to 85 hyperthyroidism and approximately 17 progressor patients. Overall results and qualifications from the work: Ophthalmopathy was separated from stable hyperthyroidism by a 13 V-J signature model, with around 90% sensitivity and roughly 84% specificity obtained in cross-validation and 80%/75% obtained in testing. Most expanded thyroid clonotypes (frequency above 0.001) were also detected in blood, a finding suggesting that blood repertoires may reflect thyroid immune responses. Sample size was not statistically predetermined, and blinding of investigators to group allocation was not performed. During validation, the model predicted progression to ophthalmopathy a median of roughly six months ahead of onset, with 70.59% sensitivity and 72.22% specificity.

CDR1 and CDR2 (MGHRA, YSYEKL) derive from the germline V gene. Trimming takes 2 bases off V and 0 bases off J; junction bases not matched to a gene: 4. There are 16 amino acids in the CDR3, from cysteine to phenylalanine inclusive. Only the CDR3 DNA is retained, 48 bases long and in frame from the first base. The TCR beta CDR3 regions were amplified from the RNA transcripts. The first round of RT-PCR for the TCR CDR3 was performed with the HTBI primer set and the Qiagen OneStep RT-PCR kit. Libraries were constructed in a second round of multiplex PCR, after which size selection and purification were carried out. Sequencing of the libraries was done on an Illumina HiSeq2000 using paired-end 100 bp reads. On the authors' methods: SOAPnuke was used to process the raw data, with reads discarded if the reads contained adapters or uncalled bases, had a mean Phred below 15, or lacked an exact constant-primer or identifier match. COPE v1.2.5 was used to merge high-quality paired reads, and clonotypes were defined as unique nucleotide sequences. MiTCR v1.1 was used to align the clonotypes against IMGT TRBV, TRBD and TRBJ reference segments. The analysis included only V-J combinations with a frequency above 0.0001, which together covered 98% to 99.2% of the repertoires. A TCS score was defined as the ratio between F50 (clonal expansion) and ExV (chaos), using BLOSUM62-based TCRdist between CDR3 peptides within each V-J. Welch's t-statistics and random forest reduced roughly 530 V-J features to roughly 13, which were used in a naive Bayes classifier (R e1071). TCRdb reprocessed the public reads (quality trimming at Q25 with fastp, clone calling with MiXCR) and kept in-frame beta chains. Each record represents a unique CDR3 protein, reported with the most common genes and DNA among its rows. It is TCRdb's table, rather than the study itself, that gives the V and J calls and clone size. This sample gives a few hundred thousand distinct CDR3 sequences in total; around 21% of them show up just once. The ten biggest clones cover about 30% of the sample.

The V gene is TRBV4-1 and the J gene is TRBJ1-5; TRBD1 agrees with 7 junctional bases. This sequence originates from a man younger than 35 with Graves' hyperthyroidism. Sequencing used blood. The DNA reads TGCGCCAGCAGCCAAACCCGGGACAGTAGCAATCAGCCCCAGCATTTT. This sequence encodes CASSQTRDSSNQPQHF.